Each of the 24 T cell receptor beta chains below was sequenced from the same sample in a study of cytomegalovirus exposure and HLA in healthy donors. Repertoires were generated with immunoSEQ multiplex PCR, while TCRdb's copy carries only in-frame clones and drops some. Among fewer than 200,000 clones listed, around 81% were seen once. Sequencing was carried out using PBMCs. The receptors here all came from a woman aged 18-30 years in good health and CMV-seropositive.

In its sample, this clone was seen once. V gene TRBV7-2 combines with J gene TRBJ1-3; 8 bases agree with TRBD1. This CDR3 region has 18 residues. V was pared by 1 base and J by 4 bases, with 12 bases of the junction left unmatched. Germline lookup yields CDR1 SGHTA and CDR2 FQGNSA. CDR3 DNA: TGTGCCAGCAGCTTAGGTCTCCTCAGACAGGGGACCGGAAACACCATATATTTT. It translates to CASSLGLLRQGTGNTIYF.

The rearrangement uses TRBV11-2 and TRBJ2-3, with 12 bases matching TRBD2. Trimming cost V 3 bases and J 5 bases; bases outside gene matches: 9. Germline V gene lookup returns CDR1 SGHAT and CDR2 FQNNGV. This CDR3 spans 17 amino acids. The CDR3 spells CASSFRASGGAGDTQYF. CDR3 nucleotide sequence: TGTGCCAGCAGCTTTCGAGCTAGCGGGGGGGCAGGAGATACGCAGTATTTT.

V usage is TRBV15 and J usage is TRBJ1-4, with D unclear. CDR1 and CDR2 (germline): LNHNV, YYDKDF (reference sequence). Trimming removed 3 bases at V and 1 base at J, with 9 bases between. There are 15 residues in the CDR3. Here the CDR3 DNA reads TGTGCCACCAGCAGGGCCAGAGGAACTAATGAAAAACTGTTTTTT. Protein: CATSRARGTNEKLFF.

The genes are TRBV29-1 and TRBJ2-3; tentatively, D is TRBD2 (6 bases). The CDR3 contains 12 residues. Trimming pared 3 bases from V and 5 bases from J, leaving 9 bases between. CDR1 and CDR2 (germline): SQVTM, ANQGSEA. The CDR3 loop reads CSVDDGGDTQYF. CDR3 nucleotides: TGCAGCGTTGATGACGGGGGAGATACGCAGTATTTT.

The rearrangement joins TRBV5-1 to TRBJ2-7; possible D gene TRBD1, 6 bases. CDR3 length: 14 amino acids. Trimming left V 6 bases short and J 2 bases short, with 15 bases between. Germline V gene data show CDR1 as SGHRS and CDR2 as YFSETQ. The CDR3 loop is CASKPGTQPYEQYF. The CDR3 coding sequence is TGCGCCAGCAAGCCGGGGACACAACCCTACGAGCAGTACTTC. Complete variable domain (other parts from reference TRBV5-1 and TRBJ2-7): KAGVTQTPRYLIKTRGQQVTLSCSPISGHRSVSWYQQTPGQGLQFLFEYFSETQRNKGNFPGRFSGRQFSNSRSEMNVSTLELGDSALYLCASKPGTQPYEQYFGPGTRLTVT.

This clone showed up just once. The chain uses TRBV4-1 and TRBJ2-5, with 8 positions matching TRBD1. The germline V gene encodes CDR1 MGHRA and CDR2 YSYEKL. The V gene end was trimmed by 1 base and the J gene end by 4 bases; junction bases not matched to a gene: 8. The CDR3 covers 16 residues. The CDR3 nucleotides are TGCGCCAGCAGCCAAGTGGAGACAGGGGTTCGAGAGACCCAGTACTTC. It is translated as CASSQVETGVRETQYF.

The J gene is TRBJ2-5, the V gene TRBV21-1; no check of the table's D call, TRBD2, against the DNA was made. TRBV21-1 corresponds to a pseudogene. The CDR3 contains 16 residues. The CDR3, as DNA: TGTGCCAGCAGAACCAGCGGGGGGGCGCCAGGAGAGACCCAGTACTTC. Its translation is CASRTSGGAPGETQYF.

This chain joins TRBV18 and TRBJ2-1; 9 bases agree with TRBD1. V trimming: 2 bases; J trimming: 8 bases; junction bases outside the gene matches: 7. The CDR3 covers 15 residues. CDR1 is KGHSH and CDR2 is LQKENI in the germline V gene. This chain's CDR3 is CASSPSRTGADEQFF. In DNA form, the CDR3 reads TGTGCCAGCTCACCATCCCGGACAGGGGCCGATGAGCAGTTCTTC.

This sequence joins TRBV5-6 and TRBJ2-1, with TRBD2 matching 13 bases. CDR3 size: 16 residues. Losses at the gene ends were 4 bases for V and 6 bases for J; bases not matched to a gene: 7. From germline, CDR1 is SGHDT and CDR2 YYEEEE. In nucleotides, the CDR3 is TGTGCCAGCAGCCGGACTAGCGGGGGTTCTCGCAATGAGCAGTTCTTC. This sequence encodes CASSRTSGGSRNEQFF.

V and J are TRBV9 and TRBJ2-7; tentatively, D is TRBD2 (7 bases). V dropped 4 bases and J dropped 4 bases, with 15 bases sitting between them. Germline values: CDR1 SGDLS, CDR2 YYNGEE. The CDR3 consists of 14 residues. CDR3 sequence (DNA): TGTGCCAGCAGCCTCCGAGGGGGGGCTTACGAGCAGTACTTC. This encodes CASSLRGGAYEQYF.

The rearrangement uses TRBV4-1 and TRBJ1-2; D is undetermined. The CDR3 is 12 residues long. Germline CDR1 and CDR2: MGHRA and YSYEKL. V shed 2 bases and J shed 3 bases, with 4 bases lying between them. Here the CDR3 reads CASSQRDYGYTF. The DNA of the CDR3 is TGCGCCAGCAGCCAACGAGACTATGGCTACACCTTC.

The chain is built from TRBV2 and TRBJ1-4; a weak D match, TRBD1 (6 bases). V lost 4 bases and J lost 10, with 19 bases in between. The CDR3 spans 15 residues. Per the germline V gene, CDR1 is SNHLY and CDR2 is FYNNEI. The CDR3 loop is CASSGNREGPGKLFF. CDR3 in DNA: TGTGCCAGCAGTGGAAACAGGGAGGGCCCGGGAAAACTGTTTTTT.

This chain connects TRBV2 to TRBJ2-3, with 11 bases aligning to TRBD2. The CDR3 has 16 residues. The V segment lost 5 bases and the J segment 1 base; nucleotides outside the gene matches: 5. Germline V gene data show CDR1 as SNHLY and CDR2 as FYNNEI. CDR3 amino acids: CASSYPGLAGTDTQYF. In DNA form, the CDR3 reads TGTGCCAGCAGTTATCCGGGACTAGCGGGCACAGATACGCAGTATTTT. Together with reference TRBV2 and TRBJ2-3, the CDR3 gives the full variable domain: EPEVTQTPSHQVTQMGQEVILRCVPISNHLYFYWYRQILGQKVEFLVSFYNNEISEKSEIFDDQFSVERPDGSNFTLKIRSTKLEDSAMYFCASSYPGLAGTDTQYFGPGTRLTVL.

This chain joins TRBV6-6 and TRBJ2-7; 9 bases align to TRBD2. V lost 4 bases, J lost 2 bases, and 9 bases stayed unmatched. The CDR3 spans 16 residues. Germline assignment: CDR1 MNHNY and CDR2 SVGAGI (reference sequence). The CDR3 here is CASSSSGLAKAYEQYF. The CDR3 coding sequence is TGTGCCAGCAGTTCCTCCGGACTAGCGAAAGCCTACGAGCAGTACTTC.

The chain has TRBV7-9 and TRBJ2-7; D might be TRBD1 (5 bases). With 5 bases removed from V and 1 base from J, the gap between germline ends came to 18 bases. The CDR3 is 16 amino acids. CDR1 is SEHNR, CDR2 FQNEAQ, per germline (reference sequence). CDR3 amino acids: CASSPPEGHQSYEQYF. The CDR3 DNA reads as TGTGCCAGCAGCCCGCCCGAAGGACACCAATCCTACGAGCAGTACTTC.

The V gene is TRBV7-2, the J gene TRBJ1-1; 9 bases agree with TRBD1. CDR3 size: 16 residues. The J segment lost 2 bases and the V segment lost 4 bases, leaving 8 bases of the junction unmatched. CDR1 is SGHTA, CDR2 FQGNSA, per germline. CDR3 loop: CASSSHRGRTNTEAFF. The CDR3 bases are TGTGCCAGCAGCTCACACAGGGGGCGGACAAACACTGAAGCTTTCTTT. The whole variable domain, filled in from reference TRBV7-2 and TRBJ1-1, reads GAGVSQSPSNKVTEKGKDVELRCDPISGHTALYWYRQSLGQGLEFLIYFQGNSAPDKSGLPSDRFSAERTGGSVSTLTIQRTQQEDSAVYLCASSSHRGRTNTEAFFGQGTRLTVV.

This chain uses TRBV6-5 with TRBJ1-1; weak D call: TRBD1 (5 bases). Germline V gives CDR1 MNHEY, CDR2 SVGAGI. Trimming pared 6 bases from V and 5 bases from J, leaving 7 bases between. CDR3 length equals 11 residues. The CDR3 region is CASRRQTEAFF. The CDR3 DNA is TGTGCCAGCAGACGACAGACTGAAGCTTTCTTT.

This rearrangement joins TRBV2 to TRBJ1-2, with a weak D call TRBD1 (5 bases). The CDR3 sequence is 14 residues long. The V end was cut by 3 bases, the J end by 3 bases, with 11 bases between. Germline V gives CDR1 SNHLY, CDR2 FYNNEI. The CDR3 sequence: CASSEEGQDYGYTF. CDR3 coding DNA: TGTGCCAGCAGTGAGGAGGGGCAGGACTATGGCTACACCTTC.

For the CDR3, the DNA is TGTGCCAGCAGCTATCGGACAGGGGCGGTAGGATCTGAGCAGTTCTTC. Its translation is CASSYRTGAVGSEQFF. The chain is built from TRBV7-2 and TRBJ2-1, with 9 bases lining up with TRBD1. Germline values: CDR1 SGHTA, CDR2 FQGNSA. V shed 4 bases and J 9 bases; nucleotides not matched to a gene: 13. The CDR3 covers 16 residues.

The J gene is TRBJ2-7, the V gene TRBV19; the D is unclear. The CDR3 covers 13 residues. From germline, CDR1 is LNHDA and CDR2 SQIVND (reference sequence). The V end was cut by 3 bases, the J end by 2 bases, with 8 bases between. CDR3 amino acids: CASSMHGTYEQYF. CDR3 coding DNA: TGTGCCAGTAGTATGCACGGTACCTACGAGCAGTACTTC.

The chain carries TRBV7-6 and TRBJ1-2; possible D gene TRBD1, 6 bases. The CDR3 extends over 15 amino acids. With 0 bases removed from V and 3 bases from J, the gap between germline ends came to 11 bases. Germline CDR1 is SGHVS and CDR2 is FNYEAQ. The CDR3 DNA reads as TGTGCCAGCAGCTTAGCACAGGGCAGAGACTATGGCTACACCTTC. Translating it yields CASSLAQGRDYGYTF.

V and J are TRBV19 and TRBJ1-1, with a possible D match to TRBD1 (5 bases). The ends were cut back, 5 bases at V and 0 bases at J, with 16 bases in the middle. The CDR3 contains 16 residues. Germline loops: CDR1 LNHDA, CDR2 SQIVND (reference sequence). CDR3 loop: CASSVQAPNMNTEAFF. CDR3 nucleotide sequence: TGTGCCAGTAGTGTACAGGCGCCGAATATGAACACTGAAGCTTTCTTT.

The genes are TRBV29-1 and TRBJ2-1, with a possible D match to TRBD1 (5 bases). The CDR3 is made up of 11 amino acids. Trimming cost V 6 bases and J 13 bases, with 16 bases left between them. CDR1 and CDR2 (germline): SQVTM, ANQGSEA. Here the CDR3 reads CSVMDPGSQFF. Written as DNA, the CDR3 is TGCAGCGTCATGGACCCAGGGTCTCAGTTCTTC.

This clone was picked up one time. The chain employs TRBV9 and TRBJ2-5, with 13 bases identical to TRBD2. This CDR3 has 16 amino acids. V shed 3 bases and J 2 bases; nucleotides not matched to a gene: 4. Germline V gene lookup returns CDR1 SGDLS and CDR2 YYNGEE. The CDR3 is CASSAGLAGEQETQYF. The CDR3 nucleotides are TGTGCCAGCAGCGCCGGACTAGCGGGAGAGCAAGAGACCCAGTACTTC.